The 28 T cell receptor beta chains below were found in one sample sequenced in a study of blood T cell repertoires in COVID-19. Method: immunoSEQ multiplex PCR; TCRdb's copy keeps in-frame clones and lacks some. The sample holds more than 200,000 clones; 80% to 85% are singletons and the top ten take around 4%. The sample consisted of peripheral blood. The receptor source for this set is a man aged 50 to 60 with active or convalescent COVID-19.

The chain joins TRBV6-4 to TRBJ1-1; D remains ambiguous. There are 14 residues in the CDR3. V shed 9 bases and J shed 3 bases, with 17 bases lying between them. The germline CDR1 and CDR2 sequences are MRHNA and SNTAGT. CDR3 loop: CASSVSFSDTEAFF. In DNA, the CDR3 is TGTGCCAGTAGCGTCTCGTTTAGTGACACTGAAGCTTTCTTT.

This clone was seen a few times. This chain links TRBV6-1 with TRBJ1-5, with a weak D call TRBD1 (6 bases). This CDR3 is 13 amino acids long. V dropped 3 bases and J dropped 7 bases, with 10 bases sitting between them. Germline values: CDR1 MNHNS, CDR2 SASEGT. CDR3 coding DNA: TGTGCCAGCAGTGATCAGGGGACACAGCCCCAGCATTTT. Translation gives CASSDQGTQPQHF.

The chain is built from TRBV9 and TRBJ2-5; 9 bases fit TRBD2. Per germline, CDR1 SGDLS and CDR2 YYNGEE. The CDR3 totals 16 residues. V shed 0 bases, J shed 5 bases, and the junction held 8 bases outside the gene matches. The CDR3 region is CASSVEAGGPTETQYF. In DNA form, the CDR3 reads TGTGCCAGCAGCGTAGAGGCGGGGGGGCCGACGGAGACCCAGTACTTC.

The CDR3 sequence is CASSQVTGLEAFF. Written as DNA, the CDR3 is TGTGCCAGCAGCCAAGTTACGGGGTTGGAAGCTTTCTTT. The gene calls are TRBV3-1 (or the pseudogene TRBV3-2) and TRBJ1-1; D not resolved. The CDR3 runs to 13 residues. Germline lookup yields CDR1 LGHDT and CDR2 YNNKEL (reference sequence). The V and J ends lost 1 base and 8 bases respectively, with 11 bases between them.

V and J are TRBV7-2 and TRBJ1-5, with 11 bases that match TRBD1. Germline V lookup: CDR1 SGHTA, CDR2 FQGNSA. This CDR3 has 15 residues. V was pared by 1 base and J by 9 bases, with 5 bases of the junction left unmatched. The CDR3 here is CASSLGDRGSRPQHF. Written as DNA, the CDR3 is TGTGCCAGCAGCTTAGGGGACAGGGGGAGTAGGCCCCAGCATTTT.

This chain uses TRBV19 with TRBJ1-2; D possibly corresponds to TRBD1 (5 bases). Germline CDR1 reads LNHDA; CDR2 reads SQIVND (reference sequence). CDR3 length: 16 residues. Trimming removed 0 bases at V and 4 bases at J, with 15 bases between. The CDR3 DNA follows: TGTGCCAGTAGTATAGATCCCCAGGGCGGCGGCTATGGCTACACCTTC. It yields the protein CASSIDPQGGGYGYTF.

CDR3 DNA: TGTGCCAGCTCACCACCGGGACAGAACTCTGGAAACACCATATATTTT. It yields the protein CASSPPGQNSGNTIYF. V and J are TRBV18 and TRBJ1-3; TRBD1 matches at 7 bases. V lost 0 bases to trimming and J lost 0 bases; unmatched junction nucleotides: 2. The CDR3 length is 16 residues. Germline V gene sequence: CDR1 KGHSH, CDR2 LQKENI.

The V and J genes are TRBV29-1 and TRBJ1-5; D perhaps matches TRBD1 (5 bases). The V and J ends lost 6 bases and 9 bases respectively, with 12 bases between them. Germline lookup yields CDR1 SQVTM and CDR2 ANQGSEA. This CDR3 has 11 amino acids. CDR3 sequence (DNA): TGCAGCGTGGGGGGGGAAAGGCCCCAGCATTTT. It translates to CSVGGERPQHF.

This sequence joins TRBV7-8 and TRBJ2-3; 8 bases fit TRBD1. The CDR3 spans 15 residues. Per the germline V gene, CDR1 is SGHVS and CDR2 is FQNEAQ. V dropped 5 bases and J dropped 0; count of bases not matched to a gene: 4. The CDR3, as DNA: TGTGCCAGCAGCGCTGACAGGGGAAGCACAGATACGCAGTATTTT. This sequence encodes CASSADRGSTDTQYF.

This clone was seen many times. The gene calls are TRBV9 and TRBJ1-5, with D maybe TRBD1 (5 bases). Germline lookup yields CDR1 SGDLS and CDR2 YYNGEE. This CDR3 comprises 15 residues. Trimming pared 0 bases from V and 3 bases from J, leaving 10 bases between. This CDR3 is CASSVALGANQPQHF. The CDR3 bases are TGTGCCAGCAGCGTAGCGTTAGGGGCCAATCAGCCCCAGCATTTT.

The rearrangement joins TRBV6-6 to TRBJ1-1; D may be TRBD1 (5 bases). V lost 10 bases to trimming and J lost 1 base, with 13 bases between them. Per germline, CDR1 MNHNY and CDR2 SVGAGI (reference sequence). The CDR3 contains 13 residues. The CDR3 spells CAMKGNENTEAFF. The CDR3 DNA follows: TGTGCCATGAAGGGGAACGAGAACACTGAAGCTTTCTTT.

This rearrangement joins TRBV11-2 to TRBJ1-4, with D possibly being TRBD1 (6 bases). Germline V gene data show CDR1 as SGHAT and CDR2 as FQNNGV. Trimming removed 2 bases at V and 3 bases at J, with 13 bases between. The CDR3 is 16 residues long. CDR3 bases: TGTGCCAGCAGCTTACTCAGGGGATCGGCTAATGAAAAACTGTTTTTT. As protein: CASSLLRGSANEKLFF.

The CDR3 coding sequence is TGTGCCAGCAGCCGGGGGGCCCGGACCGGGGAGCTGTTTTTT. This translates into CASSRGARTGELFF. This sequence joins TRBV11-2 and TRBJ2-2, with D possibly TRBD2 on 7 matching bases. The germline V and J ends were trimmed by 5 bases and 5 bases, with 12 bases remaining between them. This CDR3 has 14 amino acids. Germline lookup yields CDR1 SGHAT and CDR2 FQNNGV.

The chain employs TRBV19 and TRBJ2-2, with D unclear. V was pared by 3 bases and J by 6 bases, with 20 bases between. CDR3 size: 17 residues. Germline CDR1 reads LNHDA; CDR2 reads SQIVND (reference sequence). This CDR3 is CASSIPPPSVKAGELFF. The CDR3 nucleotides read TGTGCCAGTAGTATCCCGCCCCCTAGTGTCAAGGCCGGGGAGCTGTTTTTT. The whole variable domain, remainder taken from reference TRBV19 and TRBJ2-2, is DGGITQSPKYLFRKEGQNVTLSCEQNLNHDAMYWYRQDPGQGLRLIYYSQIVNDFQKGDIAEGYSVSREKKESFPLTVTSAQKNPTAFYLCASSIPPPSVKAGELFFGEGSRLTVL.

V usage is TRBV5-4 and J usage is TRBJ1-4; D gene ambiguous. The CDR3 covers 14 residues. V was trimmed by 6 bases and J by 3 bases, leaving 12 bases between them. CDR1 and CDR2 from the germline V gene are SGHNT and YYREEE (reference sequence). The CDR3 protein is CASTESGANEKLFF. CDR3 in DNA: TGTGCCAGCACTGAAAGCGGGGCTAATGAAAAACTGTTTTTT.

This chain links TRBV28 with TRBJ1-1; TRBD1 is a possible D gene (5 bases). V was shortened by 5 bases and J by 5 bases, with 18 bases between the two germline ends. The germline CDR1 and CDR2 sequences are MDHEN and SYDVKM. The CDR3 is made up of 15 amino acids. CDR3 loop: CASSPSLGRETEAFF. In DNA form, the CDR3 reads TGTGCCAGCAGTCCCTCGTTGGGGCGAGAAACTGAAGCTTTCTTT.

This clone was counted a single time. The J gene is TRBJ1-1, the V gene TRBV6-5; 9 nucleotides line up with TRBD1. Per germline, CDR1 MNHEY and CDR2 SVGAGI. Unmatched junction bases numbered 5, after V lost 5 bases and J lost 4 bases. The CDR3 covers 14 residues. DNA for the CDR3: TGTGCCAGCAGTAGACAGGGGGGTAGCACTGAAGCTTTCTTT. Protein product: CASSRQGGSTEAFF.

The rearrangement links TRBV30 to TRBJ1-4, with D maybe TRBD1 (5 bases). Trimming removed 1 base at V and 2 bases at J, with 8 bases between. CDR1 and CDR2 (germline): GTSNPN, SVGIG (reference sequence). The CDR3 runs to 14 residues. The CDR3 reads CAWSAGGTNEKLFF. The CDR3 nucleotides are TGTGCCTGGAGTGCGGGGGGGACTAATGAAAAACTGTTTTTT.

The chain uses TRBV5-4 and TRBJ1-5; TRBD1 matches 7 bases. The CDR3 has 15 amino acids. The ends lost 0 bases at V and 3 bases at J; junction bases unmatched: 3. Germline lookup yields CDR1 SGHNT and CDR2 YYREEE (reference sequence). The CDR3 nucleotides are TGTGCCAGCAGCTTGGGAGGGACAGTCAATCAGCCCCAGCATTTT. Residues: CASSLGGTVNQPQHF. The entire variable domain, with the rest obtained from reference TRBV5-4 and TRBJ1-5, is as follows: ETGVTQSPTHLIKTRGQQVTLRCSSQSGHNTVSWYQQALGQGPQFIFQYYREEENGRGNFPPRFSGLQFPNYSSELNVNALELDDSALYLCASSLGGTVNQPQHFGDGTRLSIL.

The J gene is TRBJ2-7, the V gene TRBV3-1 (or the pseudogene TRBV3-2), with 8 positions matching TRBD1. Per germline, CDR1 LGHDT and CDR2 YNNKEL (reference sequence). CDR3 length: 15 residues. V gave up 3 bases and J gave up 3 bases; unmatched junction bases: 7. The CDR3 DNA is TGTGCCAGCAGCCAGGGGCCGGACAGGGACTACGAGCAGTACTTC. Its protein product is CASSQGPDRDYEQYF.

The V call is TRBV3-1 (or the pseudogene TRBV3-2), the J call TRBJ2-3; 8 positions match TRBD2. J gave up 3 bases and V 0 bases, and 5 bases lay outside the gene matches. The CDR3 runs to 16 residues. Germline-derived CDR1 and CDR2 are LGHDT and YNNKEL (reference sequence). The CDR3 here is CASSQDPAGDTDTQYF. In DNA, the CDR3 is TGTGCCAGCAGCCAAGACCCAGCGGGGGATACAGATACGCAGTATTTT.

V is TRBV18 and J is TRBJ2-2, with 7 bases identical to TRBD1. Germline trimming cut 3 bases from V and 0 bases from J; bases unmatched to any gene: 16. The CDR3 totals 20 residues. From germline, CDR1 is KGHSH and CDR2 LQKENI. Here the CDR3 DNA reads TGTGCCAGCTCACCCCGGGACAGACTATTACTTTCGTCGAACACCGGGGAGCTGTTTTTT. Its translation: CASSPRDRLLLSSNTGELFF.

DNA for the CDR3: TGTGCCAGCAGTTTGGGACAGAACCGCGAAAAACTGTTTTTT. Translated, it gives CASSLGQNREKLFF. The chain links TRBV28 to TRBJ1-4; 7 bases agree with TRBD1. Unmatched junction bases numbered 6, after V lost 3 bases and J lost 8 bases. Germline values: CDR1 MDHEN, CDR2 SYDVKM. CDR3 size: 14 residues.

This clone was counted between two and nine times. The gene calls are TRBV7-8 and TRBJ1-6, with 7 bases lining up with TRBD1. The J segment lost 6 bases and the V segment lost 4 bases, leaving 6 bases of the junction unmatched. Germline CDR1 is SGHVS and CDR2 is FQNEAQ. The CDR3 is made up of 15 amino acids. CDR3 residues: CASSSTGRSNSPLHF. The CDR3 bases are TGTGCCAGCAGCTCGACAGGGAGAAGTAATTCACCCCTCCACTTT.

The chain joins TRBV5-8 to TRBJ2-1, with D possibly matching TRBD1 (5 bases). Germline assignment: CDR1 SGHTS and CDR2 YDEGEE. Trimming cost V 4 bases and J 4 bases, with 15 bases left between them. The CDR3 loop spans 15 amino acids. CDR3 loop: CASSLWAGQYNEQFF. CDR3 DNA: TGTGCCAGCAGCCTCTGGGCAGGGCAATACAATGAGCAGTTCTTC.

This chain's CDR3 is CASSASFDRGLYYGYTF. The DNA of the CDR3 is TGTGCCAGTAGTGCGTCATTTGACAGGGGGCTTTACTATGGCTACACCTTC. The chain is built from TRBV19 and TRBJ1-2; 10 bases fit TRBD1. Germline CDR1 LNHDA, CDR2 SQIVND (reference sequence). The CDR3 loop spans 17 amino acids. V was pared by 5 bases and J by 3 bases, with 12 bases of the junction left unmatched.

The V gene is TRBV5-6, the J gene TRBJ2-1; 14 bases are shared with TRBD2. V trimming: 4 bases; J trimming: 10 bases; junction bases outside the gene matches: 7. The CDR3 spans 15 residues. Germline loops: CDR1 SGHDT, CDR2 YYEEEE. In DNA, the CDR3 is TGTGCCAGCAGCGGACTAGCGGGGGGCTTTGTCGAGCAGTTCTTC. As protein: CASSGLAGGFVEQFF.

The DNA for the CDR3 is TGTGCCGTTCAGGGGGGTAGCAATCAGCCCCAGCATTTT. Translating it yields CAVQGGSNQPQHF. The chain has TRBV24-1 and TRBJ1-5; 7 bases fit TRBD1. V gave up 12 bases and J gave up 0 bases; unmatched junction bases: 4. CDR1 KGHDR and CDR2 SFDVKD come from the germline V gene. The CDR3 contains 13 residues.